This T cell receptor (beta chain) was profiled in a study of T cell changes during pregnancy in multiple sclerosis. V dropped 3 bases and J dropped 2 bases, with 8 bases sitting between them. Germline CDR1 and CDR2: MNHEY and SMNVEV (reference sequence). The CDR3 runs to 15 residues. TCRdb keeps only in-frame clones here, not all; method: immunoSEQ multiplex PCR. The data contain around 55,000 clones, 75% to 90% of them seen just once; the ten biggest clones take up 0.55% to 0.65%. V is TRBV27 and J is TRBJ2-6, with D unclear. The specimen comprised CD4+ T cells from peripheral blood mononuclear cells, sampled in the first trimester of pregnancy. The sequence was collected from a female donor with multiple sclerosis, enrolled in a pregnancy study. The CDR3 nucleotides read TGTGCCAGCAGTTTTGAGGAAGCTGGGGCCAACGTCCTGACTTTC. This encodes CASSFEEAGANVLTF. The full variable domain, rest sourced from reference TRBV27 and TRBJ2-6, is EAQVTQNPRYLITVTGKKLTVTCSQNMNHEYMSWYRQDPGLGLRQIYYSMNVEVTDKGDVPEGYKVSRKEKRNFPLILESPSPNQTSLYFCASSFEEAGANVLTFGAGSRLTVL.